Listed below are T cell receptor beta chains from one sample, sequenced in a study of T-cell memory formation after mild COVID-19. In TCRdb, the 5' RACE reads were re-called with MiXCR into one record per CDR3 protein. The sample yields fewer than 550,000 distinct CDR3 sequences, 20% seen once. Input material: PBMCs or a T cell subset sorted from them (not recorded which). The receptor source for this set is an adult woman who had mild COVID-19 (a few samples of this study predate the infection). Cell type and time point are not known. The CDR3 runs from the conserved cysteine through the conserved F or W. Fields, in order: J gene, V gene, clone size, D gene, CDR3 DNA, CDR3 protein. The D gene is left open where the match is weak. The size entry is marked missing in some rows and otherwise reads once, few, many or a size class.

j_gene: TRBJ1-1; v_gene: TRBV10-2; abundance: NA; d_gene: TRBD1; CDR3nt: TGCGCCAGCAGTGAGCCCACAGGGGGCCGAGAAGCTTTCTTT; CDR3aa: CASSEPTGGREAFF
j_gene: TRBJ2-3; v_gene: TRBV4-3; abundance: few; d_gene: NA; CDR3nt: TGCGCCAGCAGCCACGGTCTCGGGGGAGATACGCAGTATTTT; CDR3aa: CASSHGLGGDTQYF
j_gene: TRBJ1-1; v_gene: TRBV9; abundance: NA; d_gene: NA; CDR3nt: TGTGCCAGCACCTTTGTTGGGACGACAGGAGAAGCTTTCTTT; CDR3aa: CASTFVGTTGEAFF
j_gene: TRBJ2-1; v_gene: TRBV6-2/TRBV6-3; abundance: few; d_gene: NA; CDR3nt: TGTGCCAGCAGTTACGGGGCGATTGGGCAGTTCTTC; CDR3aa: CASSYGAIGQFF
j_gene: TRBJ2-2; v_gene: TRBV7-8; abundance: NA; d_gene: NA; CDR3nt: TGTGCCAGCAGCTCTTACCGGGACGGGGCCGGGGAGCTGTTTTTT; CDR3aa: CASSSYRDGAGELFF
j_gene: TRBJ2-3; v_gene: TRBV7-2; abundance: many; d_gene: TRBD1; CDR3nt: TGTGCCAGCGGCCAGGGGGATGGCACAGATACGCAGTATTTT; CDR3aa: CASGQGDGTDTQYF
j_gene: TRBJ2-5; v_gene: TRBV4-1; abundance: NA; d_gene: NA; CDR3nt: TGCGCCAGCAGCAAAGTACTAGCTCTCAACACCCAGTACTTC; CDR3aa: CASSKVLALNTQYF
j_gene: TRBJ2-7; v_gene: TRBV14; abundance: few; d_gene: NA; CDR3nt: TGTGCCAGCAGCCAAGATAGGTGGTGGCGCGAGCAGTACTTC; CDR3aa: CASSQDRWWREQYF
j_gene: TRBJ1-1; v_gene: TRBV21-1; abundance: few; d_gene: NA; CDR3nt: TGTGCCAGCAGCAAACCCGACTCGGGGGTGGTGAACACTGAAGCTTTCTTT; CDR3aa: CASSKPDSGVVNTEAFF
j_gene: TRBJ1-1; v_gene: TRBV5-1; abundance: NA; d_gene: NA; CDR3nt: TGCGCCAGCAGCTTCAGGGGCCGAGGGGATACTGAAGCTTTCTTT; CDR3aa: CASSFRGRGDTEAFF
j_gene: TRBJ1-5; v_gene: TRBV7-8; abundance: many; d_gene: NA; CDR3nt: TGTGCCAGCAGCCCGGACCGAGATCAGCCCCAGCATTTT; CDR3aa: CASSPDRDQPQHF
j_gene: TRBJ2-3; v_gene: TRBV6-1; abundance: few; d_gene: NA; CDR3nt: TGTGCCAGCAACCCATCTAAGACAGGATTGGAAGATACGCAGTATTTT; CDR3aa: CASNPSKTGLEDTQYF
j_gene: TRBJ2-2; v_gene: TRBV7-9; abundance: few; d_gene: NA; CDR3nt: TGTGCCAGCAGCTCAGGGGTCGTGGGCACCGGGGAGCTGTTTTTT; CDR3aa: CASSSGVVGTGELFF
j_gene: TRBJ1-1; v_gene: TRBV10-3; abundance: NA; d_gene: NA; CDR3nt: TGTGCCATCGGATCAGGGGTCAACACTGAAGCTTTCTTT; CDR3aa: CAIGSGVNTEAFF
j_gene: TRBJ2-1; v_gene: TRBV2; abundance: few; d_gene: NA; CDR3nt: TGTGCCAGCCCAACCGGGGGAGAAAACAATGAGCAGTTCTTC; CDR3aa: CASPTGGENNEQFF
j_gene: TRBJ2-1; v_gene: TRBV4-3; abundance: NA; d_gene: NA; CDR3nt: TGCGCCAGCAGCCAAGGCCCCCCATTGGGATACAATGAGCAGTTCTTC; CDR3aa: CASSQGPPLGYNEQFF
j_gene: TRBJ2-5; v_gene: TRBV5-1; abundance: NA; d_gene: NA; CDR3nt: TGCGCCAGCCTCAAGGGGGGGCAAGAGACCCAGTACTTC; CDR3aa: CASLKGGQETQYF
j_gene: TRBJ2-1; v_gene: TRBV10-3; abundance: NA; d_gene: NA; CDR3nt: TGTGCCATCAGTGACCCGGCAGGGCAAGTCATCAATGAGCAGTTCTTC; CDR3aa: CAISDPAGQVINEQFF
j_gene: TRBJ2-1; v_gene: TRBV7-2; abundance: NA; d_gene: TRBD2; CDR3nt: TGTGCCAGCAGCTTAGCGGGACTAGCGGTAAACAATGAGCAGTTCTTC; CDR3aa: CASSLAGLAVNNEQFF
j_gene: TRBJ2-1; v_gene: TRBV6-5; abundance: few; d_gene: TRBD1; CDR3nt: TGTGCCAGCAAGAGTGACAGGGGACCCGGCAATGAGCAGTTCTTC; CDR3aa: CASKSDRGPGNEQFF
j_gene: TRBJ1-6; v_gene: TRBV5-1; abundance: NA; d_gene: TRBD1; CDR3nt: TGCGCCAGCAGCTTGGAACCCCGGGACAGGGGGCGAGGTTCACCCCTCCACTTT; CDR3aa: CASSLEPRDRGRGSPLHF
j_gene: TRBJ1-1; v_gene: TRBV11-2; abundance: few; d_gene: NA; CDR3nt: NA; CDR3aa: CASSLVSVGPGGMNTEAFF
j_gene: TRBJ2-1; v_gene: TRBV9; abundance: few; d_gene: NA; CDR3nt: TGTGCCAGCAGCCCCGGGGACTTGCGGGATGAGCAGTTCTTC; CDR3aa: CASSPGDLRDEQFF
j_gene: TRBJ1-6; v_gene: TRBV5-6; abundance: NA; d_gene: NA; CDR3nt: TGTGCCAGCAGCTTGGGACAGAACTATAATTCACCCCTCCACTTT; CDR3aa: CASSLGQNYNSPLHF
j_gene: TRBJ1-1; v_gene: TRBV27; abundance: NA; d_gene: NA; CDR3nt: TGTGCCAGCAGCCCGAGAGGGGAGTGGACTGAAGCTTTCTTT; CDR3aa: CASSPRGEWTEAFF
j_gene: TRBJ2-7; v_gene: TRBV29-1; abundance: NA; d_gene: TRBD2; CDR3nt: TGCAGCGCCCGCGGCGGGGGGGCCTACGAGCAGTACTTC; CDR3aa: CSARGGGAYEQYF
j_gene: TRBJ1-2; v_gene: TRBV12-3/TRBV12-4; abundance: NA; d_gene: NA; CDR3nt: TGTGCCAGCAGTCAAGAAGCCCCCTACTATGGCTACACCTTC; CDR3aa: CASSQEAPYYGYTF
j_gene: TRBJ2-3; v_gene: TRBV5-1; abundance: NA; d_gene: TRBD2; CDR3nt: TGCGCCAGCAGCTTGGTGGGACTAGCGCCGAACACAGATACGCAGTATTTT; CDR3aa: CASSLVGLAPNTDTQYF
j_gene: TRBJ1-2; v_gene: TRBV27; abundance: few; d_gene: TRBD1; CDR3nt: TGTGCCAGCAGACAGGGGTATTGGGGCTACACCTTC; CDR3aa: CASRQGYWGYTF
j_gene: TRBJ2-3; v_gene: TRBV11-2; abundance: NA; d_gene: NA; CDR3nt: TGTGCCAGCAGATCCGACTCGCACACAGATACGCAGTATTTT; CDR3aa: CASRSDSHTDTQYF
j_gene: TRBJ1-1; v_gene: TRBV20-1; abundance: many; d_gene: NA; CDR3nt: TGCAGTGCTAGAGATGGGGGCCGCGACACTGAAGCTTTCTTT; CDR3aa: CSARDGGRDTEAFF
j_gene: TRBJ2-3; v_gene: TRBV7-3; abundance: few; d_gene: NA; CDR3nt: TGTGCCAGCAGCAGGGACTCCGACCCAGATACGCAGTATTTT; CDR3aa: CASSRDSDPDTQYF
j_gene: TRBJ2-7; v_gene: TRBV12-3/TRBV12-4; abundance: many; d_gene: NA; CDR3nt: TGTGCCAGCAGACTGGGTGGCGAGCAGTACTTC; CDR3aa: CASRLGGEQYF
j_gene: TRBJ2-3; v_gene: TRBV5-1; abundance: many; d_gene: TRBD2; CDR3nt: TGCGCCAGCAGCCTAGCGGGAGTAGGGGCAGATACGCAGTATTTT; CDR3aa: CASSLAGVGADTQYF
j_gene: TRBJ2-5; v_gene: TRBV15; abundance: NA; d_gene: TRBD1; CDR3nt: TGTGCCACCAGCTCGGGGACAGGGGCACAACAAGAGACCCAGTACTTC; CDR3aa: CATSSGTGAQQETQYF
j_gene: TRBJ2-1; v_gene: TRBV11-2; abundance: few; d_gene: NA; CDR3nt: TGTGCCAGCAGCGCCACAGGGAGTCGTGATGAGCAGTTCTTC; CDR3aa: CASSATGSRDEQFF
j_gene: TRBJ2-7; v_gene: TRBV20-1; abundance: few; d_gene: NA; CDR3nt: TGCAGTGCCCCAAATCCCAGGGGAGCCTACGAGCAGTACTTC; CDR3aa: CSAPNPRGAYEQYF
j_gene: TRBJ2-6; v_gene: TRBV3-1; abundance: few; d_gene: NA; CDR3nt: TGTGCCAGCAGCCAAGATCTTCAGGGTTCGGGGGCCAACGTCCTGACTTTC; CDR3aa: CASSQDLQGSGANVLTF
j_gene: TRBJ2-4; v_gene: TRBV7-9; abundance: NA; d_gene: NA; CDR3nt: TGTGCCAGCAGCTTGACAGGAGTAGAGGGGATTCAGTACTTC; CDR3aa: CASSLTGVEGIQYF
j_gene: TRBJ2-5; v_gene: TRBV5-1; abundance: few; d_gene: TRBD2; CDR3nt: TGCGCCAGCAGCTTGGAGCGGGGAGAAGAGACCCAGTACTTC; CDR3aa: CASSLERGEETQYF
j_gene: TRBJ2-6; v_gene: TRBV30; abundance: NA; d_gene: NA; CDR3nt: TGTGCCTGGACGACATATGGGGCCAACGTCCTGACTTTC; CDR3aa: CAWTTYGANVLTF
j_gene: TRBJ2-1; v_gene: TRBV20-1; abundance: NA; d_gene: TRBD2; CDR3nt: TGCAGTGCGAGGGACCCCGGGAGGGGCAATGAGCAGTTCTTC; CDR3aa: CSARDPGRGNEQFF